The rows below give T cell receptor beta chains drawn from one sample of a study of Graves' ophthalmopathy and Graves' hyperthyroidism. TCRdb itself ran the multiplex PCR reads through MiXCR, one entry per CDR3 protein. This table holds over 450,000 distinct CDR3 sequences, over 13% found once. Specimen: blood. Receptors were obtained from a young woman with Graves' ophthalmopathy. Both conserved end residues are part of each CDR3. A D gene is named only where the DNA matches it firmly. Rows may omit the clone size; those that give it use once, few, many or a size class.

abundance | j_gene | d_gene | v_gene | CDR3nt | CDR3aa
many | TRBJ2-4 | NA | TRBV29-1 | TGCAGCGCCGTCGATTCGGGGTTGGGAAACATTCAGTACTTC | CSAVDSGLGNIQYF
NA | TRBJ2-7 | NA | TRBV12-3/TRBV12-4 | TGTGCCAGCAGTCTACAGGTGAGCTCCTACGATCAGTACTTC | CASSLQVSSYDQYF
many | TRBJ1-2 | NA | TRBV7-2 | TGTGCCAGCAACCCCAGGGTGGGACACGATGGCTACACCTTC | CASNPRVGHDGYTF
many | TRBJ1-5 | NA | TRBV6-1 | TGTGCCAGCAGTGTGGCTACAGGTGCCTCTAGCAATCAGCCCCAGCATTTT | CASSVATGASSNQPQHF
many | TRBJ2-5 | TRBD1 | TRBV20-1 | TGCAGTGCATACGGGACAGGACAAGAGACCCAGTACTTC | CSAYGTGQETQYF
few | TRBJ1-6 | NA | TRBV28 | TGTGCCAGCAGCTCGAATTCACACCTCCACTTT | CASSSNSHLHF
many | TRBJ2-7 | NA | TRBV20-1 | TGCAGTGCTAGTTTGGGGGCGCAGTACTTC | CSASLGAQYF
many | TRBJ1-2 | NA | TRBV30 | TGTGCCTGGAGTGTATCGGCAGGGGCTAACTATGGCTACACCTTC | CAWSVSAGANYGYTF
many | TRBJ1-2 | NA | TRBV30 | TGTGCCTGGGTCAGGGGAAGCTATGGCTACACCTTC | CAWVRGSYGYTF
NA | TRBJ1-2 | NA | TRBV30 | TGTGCCTGGAGACGGGCCTTGAAAGGGAACAACTATGGCTACACCTTC | CAWRRALKGNNYGYTF
NA | TRBJ2-2 | NA | TRBV7-2 | TGTGCCAGCAGCCAAGGAATCGGGGAGCTGTTTTTT | CASSQGIGELFF
many | TRBJ2-5 | NA | TRBV6-5 | TGTGCCAGCAGTTACTCGACCTACCAAGAGACCCAGTACTTC | CASSYSTYQETQYF
NA | TRBJ2-4 | NA | TRBV6-1 | TGTGCCAGCAGTGGATGGGGGGACATTCAGTACTTC | CASSGWGDIQYF
many | TRBJ1-1 | NA | TRBV6-5 | TGTGCCAGCGGCCCCCAGGGGAGGACTGAAGCTTTCTTT | CASGPQGRTEAFF
many | TRBJ1-5 | NA | TRBV27 | TGTGCCAGCAGTTTTAAGGTCCCGAGCAATCAGCCCCAGCATTTT | CASSFKVPSNQPQHF
many | TRBJ1-3 | TRBD1 | TRBV28 | TGTGCCAGCTCCCCAGGGGGTTTGGCTGGAAACACCATATATTTT | CASSPGGLAGNTIYF
many | TRBJ1-2 | TRBD1 | TRBV12-3/TRBV12-4 | TGTGCCAGCGGACGGACAGGGGACTATGGCTACACCTTC | CASGRTGDYGYTF
many | TRBJ2-7 | TRBD2 | TRBV7-2 | TGTGCCAGCAGCTTAGTTGCGGGACCGGGAGGTTACGAGCAGTACTTC | CASSLVAGPGGYEQYF
many | TRBJ2-6 | NA | TRBV11-1 | TGTGCCAGCAGCTTATGGCAGAGCTCTGGGGCCAACGTCCTGACTTTC | CASSLWQSSGANVLTF
many | TRBJ2-7 | NA | TRBV6-1 | TGTGCCAGCAGTGCTACCCGGGACTTCTCCTACGAGCAGTACTTC | CASSATRDFSYEQYF
many | TRBJ1-1 | NA | TRBV19 | TGTGCCAGTATTGAGGGGTTCACGCTGAACACTGAAGCTTTCTTT | CASIEGFTLNTEAFF
many | TRBJ1-3 | NA | TRBV7-9 | TGTGCCAGCACCCCATCACGGGGTTCTGGAAACACCATATATTTT | CASTPSRGSGNTIYF
few | TRBJ1-5 | TRBD1 | TRBV28 | TGTGCCAGCAGTTGGGACTTAGAACAGGGGCATCAGCCCCAGCATTTT | CASSWDLEQGHQPQHF
NA | TRBJ1-1 | NA | TRBV6-2/TRBV6-3 | TGTGCCAGCGAGGGAGTGAACACTGAAGCTTTCTTT | CASEGVNTEAFF
NA | TRBJ1-2 | NA | TRBV6-1 | TGTGCCAGCAGTATCCCGACACGTGGTTACACCTTC | CASSIPTRGYTF
many | TRBJ2-7 | NA | TRBV20-1 | TGCAGTGCTCCCGACAGGTCCGGCTCCTACGAGCAGTACTTC | CSAPDRSGSYEQYF
many | TRBJ2-5 | NA | TRBV7-2 | TGTGCCAGCAGCGGCGGGACCCAAGAGACCCAGTACTTC | CASSGGTQETQYF
NA | TRBJ1-5 | NA | TRBV28 | TGTGCCAGCAGTTTTAGGAGGGTAGCCAATCAGCCTCAGCATTTT | CASSFRRVANQPQHF
many | TRBJ1-2 | TRBD1 | TRBV4-1 | TGCGCCAGCAGCTCGTATTCGGACAGGGACTGGTATGGCTACACCTTC | CASSSYSDRDWYGYTF
many | TRBJ2-7 | NA | TRBV12-3/TRBV12-4 | TGTGCCAGCAGTTTGACGGGTACTCCCTACGAGCAGTACTTC | CASSLTGTPYEQYF
many | TRBJ2-5 | NA | TRBV7-9 | TGTGCCAGCAGCTACTCGACAGGTATCGGTGAGACCCAGTACTTC | CASSYSTGIGETQYF
NA | TRBJ2-7 | TRBD2 | TRBV12-5 | TGTGCTAGTGGTTCCAGCGGGGGGGGTACCTACGAGCAGTACTTC | CASGSSGGGTYEQYF
many | TRBJ1-1 | NA | TRBV30 | TGTGCCTGGAGAAGAGGGGGACAATACACTGAAGCTTTCTTT | CAWRRGGQYTEAFF
NA | TRBJ2-7 | TRBD2 | TRBV11-2 | TGTGCCAGCAGCACACCCTCGACTCTAGCGGGAGGATACGAGCAGTACTTC | CASSTPSTLAGGYEQYF
many | TRBJ1-1 | NA | TRBV29-1 | TGCAGCGTTGAGGTAGGATTCGGAGCTTTCTTT | CSVEVGFGAFF
NA | TRBJ2-7 | TRBD2 | TRBV2 | TGTGCCAACAGCGTAGCGGGAGGCACCTACGAGCAGTACTTC | CANSVAGGTYEQYF
many | TRBJ2-7 | TRBD1 | TRBV12-3/TRBV12-4 | TGTGCCAGCACCACATCCGGGACAGGCGAGCAGTACTTC | CASTTSGTGEQYF
many | TRBJ1-2 | NA | TRBV2 | TGTGCCAGCGGCGAACTTCGGGCTAACTATGGCTACACCTTC | CASGELRANYGYTF
NA | TRBJ2-5 | NA | TRBV14 | TGTGCCAGCAGCCAAGATTACGGCAGTCAGGAGACCCAGTACTTC | CASSQDYGSQETQYF
many | TRBJ2-7 | NA | TRBV7-2 | TGTGCCAGCAGCCGACCGGGACTGGTATCCTACGAGCAGTACTTC | CASSRPGLVSYEQYF